The clone carrying this TCR beta chain was observed many times. The data are from a study of Graves' ophthalmopathy and Graves' hyperthyroidism. For repertoire sequencing, the TCR beta CDR3 regions were amplified from RNA transcripts. Investigators did first-round RT-PCR with HTBI primers, then second-round multiplex PCR. In TCRdb, the multiplex PCR reads were re-called with MiXCR into one record per CDR3 protein. The sample gives over 450,000 distinct CDR3 sequences, about an eighth of which show up once; 9.8% is in the top ten. The V gene's germline CDR1 is MNHEY and CDR2 SMNVEV (reference sequence). The CDR3 extends over 17 amino acids. V gave up 3 bases and J gave up 0 bases, with 12 bases separating them.

V is TRBV27 and J is TRBJ2-6, with no clear D. The source is a woman aged 25-40 years with Graves' ophthalmopathy. The sequenced sample was blood. This CDR3 is CASSFYRLYSGANVLTF. The CDR3, as DNA: TGTGCCAGCAGTTTTTATAGGCTCTACTCTGGGGCCAACGTCCTGACTTTC.